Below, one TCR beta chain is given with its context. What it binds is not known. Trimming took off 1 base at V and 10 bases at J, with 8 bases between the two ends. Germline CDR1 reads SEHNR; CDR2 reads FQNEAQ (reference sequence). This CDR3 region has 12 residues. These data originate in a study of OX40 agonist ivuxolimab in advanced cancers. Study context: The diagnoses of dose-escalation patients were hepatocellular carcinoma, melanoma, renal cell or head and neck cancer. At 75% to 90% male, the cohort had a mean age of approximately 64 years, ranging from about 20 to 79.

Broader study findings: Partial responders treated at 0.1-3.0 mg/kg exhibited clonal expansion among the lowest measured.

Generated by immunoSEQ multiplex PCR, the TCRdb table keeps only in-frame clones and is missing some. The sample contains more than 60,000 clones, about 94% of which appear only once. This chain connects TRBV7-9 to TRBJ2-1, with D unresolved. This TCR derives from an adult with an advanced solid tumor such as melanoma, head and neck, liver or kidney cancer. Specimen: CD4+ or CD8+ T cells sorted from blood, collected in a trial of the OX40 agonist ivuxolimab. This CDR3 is CASSLGVVEQFF. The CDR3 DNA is TGTGCCAGCAGCTTAGGGGTAGTCGAGCAGTTCTTC.